This T cell receptor (beta chain) was sequenced during a study of Graves' ophthalmopathy and Graves' hyperthyroidism. Study-wide findings and caveats: Clonotypes were expanded in thyroid at above 0.001 frequency, and most also appeared in blood. A classifier, a 13-signature model, separated ophthalmopathy from stable hyperthyroidism with approximately 88% sensitivity and around 83% specificity.

Concerning this clonotype: Its matching antigen is unknown.

RNA transcripts were the source from which TCR beta CDR3 regions were amplified. The library came from an HTBI-primed first-round RT-PCR and a second-round multiplex PCR. TCRdb re-called the multiplex PCR reads with MiXCR, one entry per CDR3 protein. The repertoire consists of roughly 700,000 distinct CDR3 sequences, with 40% occurring once and the leading ten covering 44%. Clinical symptoms, serum thyroxine, TRAb, thyroid ultrasound and orbital computed tomography were relied on for diagnosis. Material for sequencing was peripheral blood. This TCR was sampled from an adult man with Graves' ophthalmopathy.

The CDR3 DNA sequence: TGTGCCATCAGTGGCGTCCCGGGACAGGGGGGAAACACCATATATTTT. This gives the protein CAISGVPGQGGNTIYF. The rearrangement joins TRBV10-3 to TRBJ1-3, with 10 bases identical to TRBD1. J lost 4 bases, V lost 4 bases, and 7 bases had no gene match. CDR1 ENHRY and CDR2 SYGVKD come from the germline V gene. CDR3 length: 16 residues.